A selection of T cell receptor beta chains follows, all from one sample in a study of CD8+CD57+ T cells in acquired aplastic anemia. TCRdb used MiXCR to reprocess the reads, holding one entry per CDR3 protein. The sample consists of hundreds of thousands of distinct CDR3 sequences, around 60% of them appearing once. The specimen was sorted CD4+, CD8+, or CD8+CD57+ T cells (not recorded which) from PBMCs. Every receptor here comes from a human donor with severe aplastic anemia or a healthy control (not recorded which). Each CDR3 is given without its conserved first and last residue. A D gene is named only where the DNA matches it firmly. Rows give clone size only sometimes, using once, few, many, or a class for an expanded clone.

>TRBV20-1|.|.|TRBJ2-7
SASPGHSYEQY
>TRBV19|TRBD1|many|TRBJ1-4
ASTTQGQTNEKLF
>TRBV9|.|.|TRBJ1-6
ASSVGKGRDSPLH
>TRBV7-2|TRBD2|.|TRBJ2-1
ASSLAAGLAYNEQF
>TRBV6-1|.|many|TRBJ2-1
ASSEVDRVGAG
>TRBV7-2|TRBD2|many|TRBJ2-1
ASSVRTSGGAHEQF
>TRBV10-3|TRBD1|.|TRBJ1-6
AISPGTASRAYNSPLH
>TRBV7-9|TRBD1|.|TRBJ2-5
ASSIRQGQETQY
>TRBV7-2|.|.|TRBJ2-5
ASSQGRSQETQY
>TRBV7-9|.|.|TRBJ2-1
ASSLLGTTYNEQF
>TRBV20-1|TRBD1|.|TRBJ1-6
SARDRQGSGSPLH
>TRBV28|.|.|TRBJ2-1
ASSPGGRDEQF
>TRBV20-1|.|few|TRBJ2-7
SADYGEEGEQY
>TRBV7-2|.|.|TRBJ2-7
ASSWDQRSRSYEQY
>TRBV5-5|.|.|TRBJ2-1
ASSLATARGEQF
>TRBV24-1|TRBD2|.|TRBJ2-1
ATSELAGADNEQF
>TRBV7-2|TRBD2|.|TRBJ2-3
ASSLPGGQANEQY
>TRBV14|TRBD1|.|TRBJ2-2
ASSQVVGGSGGELF
>TRBV2|TRBD1|.|TRBJ2-5
ASREDRGPQETQY
>TRBV2|.|few|TRBJ2-1
ASNTDTGNEQF